This TCR beta chain was documented in a study of blood T cell repertoires in COVID-19. The overall study: Samples came from the United States, Italy and Spain, spanning acute and convalescent COVID-19. The cDNA or gDNA used as material had been derived from T cells, B-cell-depleted T cells, or PBMCs.

The authors' processing: Nucleated cell counts were estimated from reference gene primer amplification. Method: immunoSEQ multiplex PCR; TCRdb's copy keeps in-frame clones and lacks some. The DNA gave D and trimming, while V, J and clone size come from that table. The data show about 110,000 clones, about 91% seen once. The germline V gene has CDR1 SGHTA and CDR2 FQGNSA. This CDR3 region has 15 residues. V was clipped by 4 bases and J by 5 bases; unmatched bases: 8. This rearrangement joins TRBV7-2 to TRBJ2-3; 8 nucleotides match TRBD2. What was sequenced was peripheral blood. The source of this sequence is a man in his fifties or sixties with active or convalescent COVID-19. CDR3 sequence (DNA): TGTGCCAGCAGCTCGATAGCGGGATTGGTAGATACGCAGTATTTT. Translated: CASSSIAGLVDTQYF.